These T cell receptor beta chains were read from a single sample in a study of cytomegalovirus exposure and HLA in healthy donors. Sequenced by immunoSEQ multiplex PCR; TCRdb stores in-frame clones only, minus some. The sample shows some 180,000 clones, roughly four fifths of them seen only once. The sequenced sample consisted of PBMCs. Receptors originate from a male donor in good health and CMV-seronegative. The CDR3 runs from the conserved cysteine through the conserved F or W. D genes are given only for firm matches. Clone size is not always given. Where it is, it says once, few, many or a class for expanded clones.

>TRBJ2-1|.|15|.|TRBV6-5
CASSYGREAYNEQFF
TGTGCCAGCAGTTACGGCCGGGAAGCTTACAATGAGCAGTTCTTC
>TRBJ1-3|few|15|TRBD1|TRBV5-8
CASSPGTGFGNTIYF
TGTGCCAGCAGCCCGGGGACAGGGTTTGGAAACACCATATATTTT
>TRBJ2-2|once|16|TRBD1|TRBV5-4
CASSGDRAMNTGELFF
TGTGCCAGCAGCGGGGACAGAGCCATGAACACCGGGGAGCTGTTTTTT
>TRBJ2-3|once|13|.|TRBV4-2
CASSQAYTDTQYF
TGTGCCAGCAGCCAAGCTTACACAGATACGCAGTATTTT
>TRBJ1-5|.|15|.|TRBV6-1
CASSESRDGNQPQHF
TGTGCCAGCAGTGAGAGCAGGGATGGTAATCAGCCCCAGCATTTT
>TRBJ2-7|.|17|.|TRBV5-1
CASSLRPGAEVSYEQYF
TGCGCCAGCAGCTTGCGCCCTGGAGCGGAGGTCTCCTACGAGCAGTACTTC
>TRBJ1-1|once|16|TRBD1|TRBV5-4
CASSFPPGQRNTEAFF
TGTGCCAGCAGCTTCCCTCCGGGACAGAGGAACACTGAAGCTTTCTTT
>TRBJ1-1|.|11|.|TRBV6-5
CASSQYTEAFF
TGTGCCAGCAGTCAGTACACTGAAGCTTTCTTT
>TRBJ2-3|.|14|TRBD2|TRBV6-5
CASGSGSGGDTQYF
TGTGCCAGCGGTAGCGGGAGTGGGGGAGATACGCAGTATTTT
>TRBJ2-7|.|15|TRBD1|TRBV28
CASSSGQVYFYEQYF
TGTGCCAGCAGTTCTGGACAGGTCTATTTCTACGAGCAGTACTTC
>TRBJ1-1|.|13|.|TRBV7-3
CASSRGGYTEAFF
TGTGCCAGCAGCAGGGGTGGTTACACTGAAGCTTTCTTT
>TRBJ1-5|.|16|.|TRBV5-1
CASSLGDTMSNQPQHF
TGCGCCAGCAGCTTGGGGGACACTATGAGCAATCAGCCCCAGCATTTT
>TRBJ1-6|.|11|.|TRBV20-1
CSAIDSSPLHF
TGCAGTGCGATCGACAGTTCACCCCTCCACTTT
>TRBJ1-6|.|15|.|TRBV6-5
CASSYWTVRRSPLHF
TGTGCCAGCAGTTACTGGACAGTCCGCCGCTCACCCCTCCACTTT
>TRBJ1-1|.|12|TRBD1|TRBV28
CASSYRGTEAFF
TGTGCCAGCAGTTACAGGGGGACTGAAGCTTTCTTT
>TRBJ2-1|.|14|.|TRBV4-1
CASSQEADYNEQFF
TGCGCCAGCAGCCAAGAGGCCGACTACAATGAGCAGTTCTTC
>TRBJ2-1|.|19|.|TRBV7-9
CSSSHVGGVVKSSYNEQFF
TGTTCCAGCAGCCACGTCGGGGGTGTGGTCAAGAGCTCCTACAATGAGCAGTTCTTC